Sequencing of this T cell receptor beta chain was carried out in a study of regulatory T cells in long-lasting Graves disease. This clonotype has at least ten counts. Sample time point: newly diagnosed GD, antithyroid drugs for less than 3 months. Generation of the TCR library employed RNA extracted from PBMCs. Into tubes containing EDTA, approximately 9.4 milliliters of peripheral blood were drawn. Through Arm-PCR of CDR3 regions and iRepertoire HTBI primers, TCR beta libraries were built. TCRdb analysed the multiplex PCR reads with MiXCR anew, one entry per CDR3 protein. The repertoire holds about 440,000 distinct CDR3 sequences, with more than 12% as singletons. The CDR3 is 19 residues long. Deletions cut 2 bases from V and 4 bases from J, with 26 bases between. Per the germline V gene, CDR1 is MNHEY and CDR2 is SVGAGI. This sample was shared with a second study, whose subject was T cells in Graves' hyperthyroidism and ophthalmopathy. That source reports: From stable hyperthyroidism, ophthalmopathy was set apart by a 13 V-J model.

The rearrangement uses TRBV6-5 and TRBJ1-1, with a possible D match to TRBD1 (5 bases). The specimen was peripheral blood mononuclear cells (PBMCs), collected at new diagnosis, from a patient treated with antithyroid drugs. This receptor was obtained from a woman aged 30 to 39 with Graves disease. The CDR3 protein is CASSYLPHSRQSIPTEAFF. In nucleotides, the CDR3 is TGTGCCAGCAGTTACCTGCCCCACTCACGACAGTCCATTCCCACTGAAGCTTTCTTT.